This is a list of T cell receptor beta chains from one sample in a study of T cell responses to AZD1222 COVID-19 vaccine. Method: immunoSEQ multiplex PCR; TCRdb's copy keeps in-frame clones and lacks some. The profile covers roughly 120,000 clones, with roughly 92% appearing a single time and more than 2% taken by the ten largest. Sequencing was performed on peripheral blood, taken 28 days after the second AZD1222 dose. These receptors all stem from an adult who received the AZD1222 COVID-19 vaccine. The CDR3 runs from the conserved cysteine through the conserved F or W. A D gene is named only where the DNA matches it firmly. Clone size appears in some rows only: once, few, many, or a class for an expanded clone.

CDR3 | DNA | J | size | V | D
CASSVGQGAVEQYF | TGTGCCAGCAGCGTAGGACAGGGGGCGGTCGAGCAGTACTTC | TRBJ2-7 | . | TRBV9 | TRBD1
CASSAPGLADYEQYF | TGCGCCAGCAGTGCGCCGGGACTAGCGGACTACGAGCAGTACTTC | TRBJ2-7 | . | TRBV10-1 | TRBD2
CASRTGDSNQPQHF | TGTGCCAGCCGGACAGGGGATAGCAATCAGCCCCAGCATTTT | TRBJ1-5 | . | TRBV27 | TRBD1
CASSQTRSGGWKDTQYF | TGTGCCAGCAGCCAAACTCGTAGCGGGGGTTGGAAAGATACGCAGTATTTT | TRBJ2-3 | . | TRBV4-2 | TRBD2
CASSLVRDTGELFF | TGTGCCAGCAGCTTAGTCCGGGACACCGGGGAGCTGTTTTTT | TRBJ2-2 | few | TRBV11-2 | .
CSARQGPEQYF | TGCAGTGCTAGACAGGGGCCCGAGCAGTACTTC | TRBJ2-7 | once | TRBV20-1 | .
CASSPYGPISGNTIYF | TGTGCCAGCAGCCCCTACGGACCGATCTCTGGAAACACCATATATTTT | TRBJ1-3 | once | TRBV7-2 | .
CASSSDRYEQFF | TGTGCCAGCTCATCGGACCGCTATGAGCAGTTCTTC | TRBJ2-1 | . | TRBV18 | .
CASSLRSPGVDIQYF | TGTGCCAGCAGCCTAAGGTCCCCAGGGGTGGACATTCAGTACTTC | TRBJ2-4 | once | TRBV11-2 | .
CASSPGGSTDTQYF | TGTGCCAGCTCACCCGGGGGGAGCACAGATACGCAGTATTTT | TRBJ2-3 | . | TRBV18 | TRBD2
CASSRIQQGGSNQPQHF | TGTGCCAGTAGCCGAATACAACAGGGGGGTAGCAATCAGCCCCAGCATTTT | TRBJ1-5 | few | TRBV19 | TRBD1
CARGASNQPQHF | TGTGCCAGGGGGGCGAGCAATCAGCCCCAGCATTTT | TRBJ1-5 | . | TRBV12-3/TRBV12-4 | .
CASSPWDREAFDEKLFF | TGTGCCAGCTCCCCTTGGGACAGGGAAGCGTTTGATGAAAAACTGTTTTTT | TRBJ1-4 | . | TRBV18 | TRBD1
CASSQAQVQGYEQYF | TGCGCCAGCAGCCAAGCACAGGTTCAAGGCTACGAGCAGTACTTC | TRBJ2-7 | . | TRBV4-1 | .
CASRGRSYEQYF | TGTGCGTCTAGGGGACGGTCCTACGAGCAGTACTTC | TRBJ2-7 | . | TRBV19 | .
CASSLGQGLDATQYF | TGTGCCAGCAGCTTAGGCCAGGGGTTAGATGCGACCCAGTACTTC | TRBJ2-5 | once | TRBV7-2 | .
CASSYSTGTGVEAFF | TGTGCCAGCAGTTACTCGACCGGGACAGGGGTAGAAGCTTTCTTT | TRBJ1-1 | . | TRBV6-5 | TRBD1
CASSKAGIEAFF | TGTGCCAGCAGTAAGGCGGGGATTGAAGCTTTCTTT | TRBJ1-1 | . | TRBV12-3/TRBV12-4 | .
CASSKAQGAEIGKAKNIQYF | TGTGCCAGCAGCAAAGCACAGGGAGCCGAAATAGGGAAAGCCAAAAACATTCAGTACTTC | TRBJ2-4 | . | TRBV21-1 | .
CASNPGQGNSPLHF | TGTGCCAGTAATCCGGGACAGGGGAATTCACCCCTCCACTTT | TRBJ1-6 | once | TRBV19 | TRBD1
CASQTSGGARATREQFF | TGTGCCAGCCAGACTAGCGGGGGGGCCAGGGCTACGCGTGAGCAGTTCTTC | TRBJ2-1 | . | TRBV2 | TRBD2
CAISEITAQPQHF | TGTGCCATCAGTGAGATAACAGCCCAGCCCCAGCATTTT | TRBJ1-5 | . | TRBV10-3 | .
CASSVGTSGNTIYF | TGCGCCAGCAGCGTCGGGACTTCTGGAAACACCATATATTTT | TRBJ1-3 | . | TRBV5-1 | .
CASSPSTRDEQYF | TGTGCCAGCAGCCCGAGTACCCGGGACGAGCAGTACTTC | TRBJ2-7 | . | TRBV7-6 | .
CSVEDRLSGELFF | TGCAGCGTTGAAGACAGGTTATCCGGGGAGCTGTTTTTT | TRBJ2-2 | . | TRBV29-1 | .
CSASSPPDSEGQYF | TGCAGTGCTAGTTCGCCGCCGGACAGCGAGGGGCAGTACTTC | TRBJ2-7 | . | TRBV20-1 | .
CASGFGQGADTQYF | TGTGCTAGTGGTTTCGGGCAGGGGGCAGATACGCAGTATTTT | TRBJ2-3 | . | TRBV12-5 | TRBD1
CASSSDRVPYEQYF | TGTGCCAGCAGCTCGGACAGGGTCCCCTACGAGCAGTACTTC | TRBJ2-7 | . | TRBV7-2 | TRBD1
CRILVRGMNTEAFF | TGCAGGATACTCGTCCGGGGGATGAACACTGAAGCTTTCTTT | TRBJ1-1 | . | TRBV29-1 | .
CAISESMGLRAKNIQYF | TGTGCCATCAGTGAGTCGATGGGATTGAGGGCCAAAAACATTCAGTACTTC | TRBJ2-4 | . | TRBV10-3 | .
CASRADRNTEAFF | TGTGCCAGCAGAGCGGACAGGAACACTGAAGCTTTCTTT | TRBJ1-1 | . | TRBV7-2 | .
CASSLGRGGTDTQYF | TGTGCCAGCAGCTTAGGTCGGGGAGGCACAGATACGCAGTATTTT | TRBJ2-3 | . | TRBV7-2 | .
CATSREGLAGGYEQYF | TGTGCCACCAGCAGAGAGGGACTAGCGGGGGGATACGAGCAGTACTTC | TRBJ2-7 | . | TRBV15 | TRBD2
CAISVDESPLHF | TGTGCCATCAGTGTAGACGAAAGCCCCCTCCACTTT | TRBJ1-6 | . | TRBV10-3 | .
CAISESRGLATEAFF | TGTGCCATCAGTGAGTCGCGGGGGCTTGCCACTGAAGCTTTCTTT | TRBJ1-1 | . | TRBV10-3 | .
CASSQVTGGRGTDTQYF | TGTGCCAGCAGCCAAGTTACGGGGGGCAGGGGCACAGATACGCAGTATTTT | TRBJ2-3 | . | TRBV3-1/TRBV3-2 | .
CASSQESTGGTLAKNIQYF | TGCGCCAGCAGCCAAGAATCGACAGGGGGAACTCTAGCCAAAAACATTCAGTACTTC | TRBJ2-4 | . | TRBV4-3 | TRBD1
CASSQGDRGYNEKLFF | TGCGCCAGCAGCCAAGGCGACAGGGGGTATAATGAAAAACTGTTTTTT | TRBJ1-4 | . | TRBV4-1 | TRBD1
CASSGYSNQPQHF | TGTGCCAGCAGCGGTTATAGCAATCAGCCCCAGCATTTT | TRBJ1-5 | . | TRBV11-2 | .
CASSTQPGQGFEKLFF | TGTGCCAGCAGCACCCAACCGGGACAGGGTTTTGAAAAACTGTTTTTT | TRBJ1-4 | once | TRBV11-2 | TRBD1
CATSRAGTRNTGELFF | TGTGCCACCAGCAGGGCCGGGACAAGGAACACCGGGGAGCTGTTTTTT | TRBJ2-2 | . | TRBV15 | .
CASSLARVRELFF | TGTGCCAGCAGTTTAGCCAGGGTCCGGGAGCTGTTTTTT | TRBJ2-2 | . | TRBV12-3/TRBV12-4 | .
CASSYGTSLDEQFF | TGTGCCAGCAGTTACGGGACTAGCTTGGATGAGCAGTTCTTC | TRBJ2-1 | . | TRBV6-5 | TRBD2
CASSLDGAEQYF | TGTGCCAGCAGCTTAGATGGTGCCGAGCAGTACTTC | TRBJ2-7 | . | TRBV7-9 | .
CAISEIGRGGGDTQYF | TGTGCCATCAGTGAGATCGGGCGGGGGGGCGGAGATACGCAGTATTTT | TRBJ2-3 | . | TRBV10-3 | TRBD2
CASKLDRRLPNTEAFF | TGTGCCAGCAAATTGGACCGGCGGCTACCGAACACTGAAGCTTTCTTT | TRBJ1-1 | . | TRBV2 | .
CASSRWRAGGTDTQYF | TGTGCCAGCAGCCGCTGGCGGGCCGGGGGCACAGATACGCAGTATTTT | TRBJ2-3 | . | TRBV3-1/TRBV3-2 | .
CASSPGQGSGNTIYF | TGTGCCAGCTCACCGGGACAGGGGAGCGGAAACACCATATATTTT | TRBJ1-3 | once | TRBV18 | TRBD1
CASSVGRGPSNEKLFF | TGTGCCAGCAGTGTCGGCAGGGGACCATCTAATGAAAAACTGTTTTTT | TRBJ1-4 | . | TRBV6-1 | .
CASSLGPENIQYF | TGTGCCAGCAGCTTAGGACCGGAAAACATTCAGTACTTC | TRBJ2-4 | . | TRBV7-2 | .
CASRNDLAADTQYF | TGTGCCAGCAGGAATGATCTAGCGGCAGATACGCAGTATTTT | TRBJ2-3 | . | TRBV6-5 | TRBD2
CASSTTETQYF | TGTGCCAGCAGTACAACAGAGACCCAGTACTTC | TRBJ2-5 | . | TRBV6-2/TRBV6-3 | .